The rows below give T cell receptor beta chains drawn from one sample of a study of response to subunit inactivated influenza vaccine. MiXCR was run by TCRdb on the RT-PCR reads, yielding one entry per CDR3 protein. The sample yields roughly 700,000 distinct CDR3 sequences, around 14% seen once. Specimen: PBMCs from blood, collected less than 15 days before vaccination. The origin of the receptors is a man aged 45-65 years who received an inactivated influenza vaccine. The conserved cysteine and the conserved F or W are not part of the CDR3 here.

TRBV7-9 | ASSSGYGEQY
TRBV7-9 | ASSLPTLSSYNEQF
TRBV7-2 | ASSLVAGSYGYT
TRBV18 | ASSPPSATEAF
TRBV7-2 | ASSLYSRGNEQF
TRBV12-3/TRBV12-4 | ASTPDSEETQY
TRBV25-1 | ASSALRLADQETQY
TRBV5-6 | ASSLDSGGPYNEQF
TRBV24-1 | ATSDFGLAGYNEQF
TRBV6-5 | ASSNGLPSEQY
TRBV6-1 | AVRRQGAVDGELF
TRBV9 | ASSVGTHTGELF
TRBV5-4 | ASSLSGGVVGELF
TRBV7-9 | ASSWDGDYEQY
TRBV6-6 | ASSRQGTQY
TRBV5-1 | ASSPSGRANTGELF
TRBV27 | ASSLSMAGSFSYEQY
TRBV7-2 | ASSSPGTGNTEAF
TRBV28 | AGLNYGYT
TRBV3-1 | ASSQVTGGYNEQF
TRBV6-1 | ASTPAESSYEQY
TRBV6-5 | ASSYPLSSGGDNEQF
TRBV20-1 | SARPVAGGRTGELF
TRBV29-1 | SVIGLFSTDTQY
TRBV7-6 | ASSLVGGHGYT
TRBV5-1 | ASSLSGTGSMNTEAF
TRBV4-3 | ASSQAGTGYFFSTDTQY
TRBV9 | ASSDLRLAAYNEQF
TRBV6-1 | ASRWDRGTYNEQF
TRBV7-2 | ASSRPFGRAGNTIY
TRBV7-2 | ASSLVNTEQF
TRBV18 | ASSLGTGSWGEQY
TRBV2 | ASRVTGVTEAF
TRBV4-1 | ASSQVTGDSNQPQH
TRBV6-1 | ASSDIGSYGYT
TRBV2 | ASSEGVVQPQH
TRBV20-1 | SASGTSGSYEQF